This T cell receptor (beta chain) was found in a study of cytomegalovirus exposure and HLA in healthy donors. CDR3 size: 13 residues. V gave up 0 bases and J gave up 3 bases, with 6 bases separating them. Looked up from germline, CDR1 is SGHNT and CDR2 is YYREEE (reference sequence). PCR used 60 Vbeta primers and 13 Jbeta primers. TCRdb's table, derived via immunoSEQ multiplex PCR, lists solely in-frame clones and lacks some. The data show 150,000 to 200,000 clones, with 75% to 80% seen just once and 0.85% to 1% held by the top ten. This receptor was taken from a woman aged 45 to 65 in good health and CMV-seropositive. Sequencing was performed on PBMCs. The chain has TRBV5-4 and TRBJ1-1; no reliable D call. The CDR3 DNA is TGTGCCAGCAGCTTGGCTCAGGACACTGAAGCTTTCTTT. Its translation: CASSLAQDTEAFF.